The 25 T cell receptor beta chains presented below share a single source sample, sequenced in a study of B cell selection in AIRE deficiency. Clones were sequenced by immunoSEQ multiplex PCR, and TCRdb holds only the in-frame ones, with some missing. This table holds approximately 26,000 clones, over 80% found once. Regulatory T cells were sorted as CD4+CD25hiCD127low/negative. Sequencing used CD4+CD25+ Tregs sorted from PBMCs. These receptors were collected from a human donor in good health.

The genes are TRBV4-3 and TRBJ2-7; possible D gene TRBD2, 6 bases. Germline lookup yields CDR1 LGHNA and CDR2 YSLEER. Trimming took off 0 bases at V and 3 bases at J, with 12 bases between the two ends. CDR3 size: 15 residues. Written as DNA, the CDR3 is TGCGCCAGCAGCCAAGAGCGGGGCAGAATCTACGAGCAGTACTTC. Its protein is CASSQERGRIYEQYF.

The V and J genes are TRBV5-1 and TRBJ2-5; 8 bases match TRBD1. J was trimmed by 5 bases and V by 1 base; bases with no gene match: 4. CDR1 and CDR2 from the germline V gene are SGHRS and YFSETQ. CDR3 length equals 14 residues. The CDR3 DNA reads TGCGCCAGCAGCTTGAGCAGGGGGCGGGAGACCCAGTACTTC. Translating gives CASSLSRGRETQYF.

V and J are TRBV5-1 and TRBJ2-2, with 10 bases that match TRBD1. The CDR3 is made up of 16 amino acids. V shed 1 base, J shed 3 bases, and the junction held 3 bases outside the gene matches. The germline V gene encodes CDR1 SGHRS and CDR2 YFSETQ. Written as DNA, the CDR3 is TGCGCCAGCAGCTTGTTGGGGACAGGGGACACCGGGGAGCTGTTTTTT. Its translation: CASSLLGTGDTGELFF.

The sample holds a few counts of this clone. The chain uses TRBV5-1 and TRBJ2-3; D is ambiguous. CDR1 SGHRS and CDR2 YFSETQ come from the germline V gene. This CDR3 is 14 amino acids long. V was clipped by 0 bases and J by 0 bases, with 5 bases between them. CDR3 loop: CASSLGWSTDTQYF. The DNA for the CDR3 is TGCGCCAGCAGCTTGGGTTGGAGCACAGATACGCAGTATTTT. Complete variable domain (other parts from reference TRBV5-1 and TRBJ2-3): KAGVTQTPRYLIKTRGQQVTLSCSPISGHRSVSWYQQTPGQGLQFLFEYFSETQRNKGNFPGRFSGRQFSNSRSEMNVSTLELGDSALYLCASSLGWSTDTQYFGPGTRLTVL.

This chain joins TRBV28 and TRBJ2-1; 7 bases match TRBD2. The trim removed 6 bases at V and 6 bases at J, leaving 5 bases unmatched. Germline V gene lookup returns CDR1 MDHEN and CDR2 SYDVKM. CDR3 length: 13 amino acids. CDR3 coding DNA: TGTGCCAGCAGCGGCGGGGGTCGCAATGAGCAGTTCTTC. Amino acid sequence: CASSGGGRNEQFF.

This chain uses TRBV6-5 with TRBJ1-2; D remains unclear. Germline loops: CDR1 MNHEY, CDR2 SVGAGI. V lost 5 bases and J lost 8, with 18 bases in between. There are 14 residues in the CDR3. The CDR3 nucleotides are TGTGCCAGCAGTCGGACCGCTCAGCAAGGAGGCTACACCTTC. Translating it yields CASSRTAQQGGYTF.

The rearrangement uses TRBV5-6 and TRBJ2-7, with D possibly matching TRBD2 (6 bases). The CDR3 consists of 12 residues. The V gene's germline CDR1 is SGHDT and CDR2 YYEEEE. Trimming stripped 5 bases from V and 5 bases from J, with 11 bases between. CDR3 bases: TGTGCCAGCAGGGGGAGGTGGAACGAGCAGTACTTC. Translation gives CASRGRWNEQYF.

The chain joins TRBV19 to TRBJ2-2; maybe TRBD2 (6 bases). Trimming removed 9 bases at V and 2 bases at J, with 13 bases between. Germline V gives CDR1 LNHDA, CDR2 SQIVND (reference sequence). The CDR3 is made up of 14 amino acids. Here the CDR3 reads CASTGTGNTGELFF. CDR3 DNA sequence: TGTGCCAGCACCGGGACTGGCAACACCGGGGAGCTGTTTTTT. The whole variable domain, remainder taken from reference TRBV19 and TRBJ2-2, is DGGITQSPKYLFRKEGQNVTLSCEQNLNHDAMYWYRQDPGQGLRLIYYSQIVNDFQKGDIAEGYSVSREKKESFPLTVTSAQKNPTAFYLCASTGTGNTGELFFGEGSRLTVL.

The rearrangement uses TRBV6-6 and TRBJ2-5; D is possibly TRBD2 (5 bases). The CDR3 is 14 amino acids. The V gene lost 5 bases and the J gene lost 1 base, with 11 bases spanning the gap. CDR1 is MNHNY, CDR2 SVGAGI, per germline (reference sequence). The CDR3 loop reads CASSPSHSQETQYF. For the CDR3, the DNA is TGTGCCAGCAGTCCTAGCCACTCCCAAGAGACCCAGTACTTC.

The CDR3 here is CASSLGGLVEQFF. The CDR3 DNA follows: TGTGCCAGCAGTTTAGGGGGGCTGGTTGAGCAGTTCTTC. The chain couples TRBV28 to TRBJ2-1; D may match TRBD1 or TRBD2 (6 bases each). Germline CDR1 and CDR2: MDHEN and SYDVKM. The CDR3 is made up of 13 amino acids. V was shortened by 2 bases and J by 9 bases, with 11 bases between the two germline ends.

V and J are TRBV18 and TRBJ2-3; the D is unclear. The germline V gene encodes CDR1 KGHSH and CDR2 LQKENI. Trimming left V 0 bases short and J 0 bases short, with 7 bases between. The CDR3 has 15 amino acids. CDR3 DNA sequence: TGTGCCAGCTCACCACCGTCCTTAAGCACAGATACGCAGTATTTT. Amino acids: CASSPPSLSTDTQYF.

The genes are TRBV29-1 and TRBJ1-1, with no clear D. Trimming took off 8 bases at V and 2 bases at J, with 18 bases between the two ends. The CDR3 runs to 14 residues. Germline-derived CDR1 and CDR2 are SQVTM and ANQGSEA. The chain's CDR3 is CSLAYLSFNTEAFF. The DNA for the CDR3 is TGCAGCCTTGCATATCTGTCTTTCAACACTGAAGCTTTCTTT. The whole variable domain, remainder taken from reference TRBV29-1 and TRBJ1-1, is SAVISQKPSRDICQRGTSLTIQCQVDSQVTMMFWYRQQPGQSLTLIATANQGSEATYESGFVIDKFPISRPNLTFSTLTVSNMSPEDSSIYLCSLAYLSFNTEAFFGQGTRLTVV.

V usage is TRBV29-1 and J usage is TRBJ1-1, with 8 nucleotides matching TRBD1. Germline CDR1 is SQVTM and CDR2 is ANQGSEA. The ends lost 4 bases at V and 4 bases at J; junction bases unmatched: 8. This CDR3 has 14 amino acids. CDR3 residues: CSVGTGLGFTEAFF. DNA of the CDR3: TGCAGCGTTGGGACAGGGTTAGGTTTCACTGAAGCTTTCTTT.

The CDR3 loop is CASSELAEAVLTGELFF. The DNA for the CDR3 is TGTGCCAGCAGTGAATTGGCGGAGGCAGTTTTGACCGGGGAGCTGTTTTTT. The rearrangement uses TRBV25-1 and TRBJ2-2, with a tentative D call TRBD2 (5 bases). From germline, CDR1 is MGHDK and CDR2 SYGVNS. The CDR3 has 17 amino acids. Trimming removed 1 base from V and 5 bases from J, with 17 bases in between.

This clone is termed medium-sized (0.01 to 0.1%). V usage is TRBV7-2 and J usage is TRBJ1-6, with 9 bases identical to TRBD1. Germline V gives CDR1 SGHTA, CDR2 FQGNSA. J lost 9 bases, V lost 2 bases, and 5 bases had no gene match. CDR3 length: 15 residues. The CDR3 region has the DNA TGTGCCAGCAGCTTACGGGACAGGGATTCTTCACCCCTCCACTTT. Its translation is CASSLRDRDSSPLHF.

The CDR3 spells CASSPTTPGTTGELFF. For the CDR3, the DNA is TGTGCCAGCTCACCGACTACTCCTGGGACCACCGGGGAGCTGTTTTTT. The J gene is TRBJ2-2, the V gene TRBV18, with D perhaps matching TRBD1 or TRBD2 (5 bases each). V lost 3 bases, J lost 4 bases, and 15 bases lay in between. Looked up from germline, CDR1 is KGHSH and CDR2 is LQKENI. The CDR3 spans 16 residues.

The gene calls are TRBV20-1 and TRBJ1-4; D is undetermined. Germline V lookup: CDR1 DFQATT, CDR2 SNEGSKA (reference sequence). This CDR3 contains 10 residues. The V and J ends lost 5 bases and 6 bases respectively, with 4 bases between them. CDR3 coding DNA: TGCAGTGCTGAGGATGAAAAACTGTTTTTT. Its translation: CSAEDEKLFF.

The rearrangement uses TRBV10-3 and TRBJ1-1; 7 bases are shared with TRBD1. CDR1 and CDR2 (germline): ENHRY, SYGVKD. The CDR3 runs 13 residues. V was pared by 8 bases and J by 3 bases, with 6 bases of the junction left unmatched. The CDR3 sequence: CAIRDSVDTEAFF. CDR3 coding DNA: TGTGCCATCCGGGACAGTGTCGACACTGAAGCTTTCTTT.

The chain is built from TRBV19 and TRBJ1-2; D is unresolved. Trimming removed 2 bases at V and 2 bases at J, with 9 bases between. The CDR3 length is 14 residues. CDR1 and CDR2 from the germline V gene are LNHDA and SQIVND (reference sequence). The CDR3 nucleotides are TGTGCCAGTAGTATACCAGGTGCAAACTATGGCTACACCTTC. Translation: CASSIPGANYGYTF.

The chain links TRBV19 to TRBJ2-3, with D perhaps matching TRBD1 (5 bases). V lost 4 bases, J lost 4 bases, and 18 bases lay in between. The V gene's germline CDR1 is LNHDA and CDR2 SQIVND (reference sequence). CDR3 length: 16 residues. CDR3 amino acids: CASSTSTGRPADTQYF. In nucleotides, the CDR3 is TGTGCCAGTAGTACTTCAACAGGTAGACCCGCAGATACGCAGTATTTT.

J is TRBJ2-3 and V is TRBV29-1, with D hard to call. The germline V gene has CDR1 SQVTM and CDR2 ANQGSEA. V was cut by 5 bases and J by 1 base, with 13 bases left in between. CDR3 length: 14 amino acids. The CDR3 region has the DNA TGCAGCGTTAGTAGGACGGATCGCACAGATACGCAGTATTTT. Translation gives CSVSRTDRTDTQYF.

The CDR3 nucleotides read TGTGCCAGCAGCTTACGTTGGGGGAGCTCCTACGAGCAGTACTTC. This gives the protein CASSLRWGSSYEQYF. The chain couples TRBV7-2 to TRBJ2-7; TRBD1 or TRBD2 may be the D gene (5 bases each). CDR1 and CDR2 (germline): SGHTA, FQGNSA. The germline V and J ends were trimmed by 2 bases and 0 bases, with 11 bases remaining between them. This CDR3 contains 15 residues.

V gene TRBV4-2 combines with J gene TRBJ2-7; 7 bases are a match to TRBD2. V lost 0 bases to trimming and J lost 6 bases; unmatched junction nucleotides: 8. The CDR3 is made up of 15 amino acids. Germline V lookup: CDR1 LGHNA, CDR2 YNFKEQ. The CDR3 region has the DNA TGTGCCAGCAGCCAAGAGATGCGGGGGACGGTCGAGCAGTACTTC. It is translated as CASSQEMRGTVEQYF.

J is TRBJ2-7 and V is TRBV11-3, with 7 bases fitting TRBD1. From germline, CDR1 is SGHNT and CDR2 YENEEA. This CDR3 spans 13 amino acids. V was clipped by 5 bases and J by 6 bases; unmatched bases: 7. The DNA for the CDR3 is TGTGCCAGCAGCCGGACAGGTACGGGCGAGCAGTACTTC. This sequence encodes CASSRTGTGEQYF.

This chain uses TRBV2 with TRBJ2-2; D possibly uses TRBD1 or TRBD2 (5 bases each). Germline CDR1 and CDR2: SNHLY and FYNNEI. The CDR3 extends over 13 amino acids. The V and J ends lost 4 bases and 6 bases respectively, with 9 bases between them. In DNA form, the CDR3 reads TGTGCCAGCAGTGGTGAGGGGTCCGGGGAGCTGTTTTTT. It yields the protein CASSGEGSGELFF.